This TCR beta chain derives from a study of human T cells and chemical hapten exposure. This clonotype was observed many times. Its specificity is not known. TCRdb analysed the RACE reads with MiXCR anew, one entry per CDR3 protein. The table has about 340,000 distinct CDR3 sequences, around 7% seen once. General study points: Versus controls, expanded TCRs had significantly more large CDR3 similarity clusters.

Time point in this sample: patch test 1, 2 weeks after DPC sensitization. Regarding treatment: therapeutic diphenylcyclopropenone sensitization with weekly scalp DPC. Donation of samples came from alopecia patients who were 18 to 70 years old and suitable for DPC. This sample comprised whole blood, obtained in connection with sensitization to the hapten diphenylcyclopropenone (DPC). This receptor was taken from a woman aged 18-29 years with alopecia areata. Some clones in this sample may be carry-over from other donors' samples.

CDR3 sequence: CASSENYRNGELFF. CDR3 sequence (DNA): TGTGCCAGCAGTGAGAACTATAGGAACGGGGAGCTGTTTTTT. The chain joins TRBV2 to TRBJ2-2; D unclear. The V gene's germline CDR1 is SNHLY and CDR2 FYNNEI. The CDR3 consists of 14 residues. With 3 bases removed from V and 7 bases from J, the gap between germline ends came to 12 bases.